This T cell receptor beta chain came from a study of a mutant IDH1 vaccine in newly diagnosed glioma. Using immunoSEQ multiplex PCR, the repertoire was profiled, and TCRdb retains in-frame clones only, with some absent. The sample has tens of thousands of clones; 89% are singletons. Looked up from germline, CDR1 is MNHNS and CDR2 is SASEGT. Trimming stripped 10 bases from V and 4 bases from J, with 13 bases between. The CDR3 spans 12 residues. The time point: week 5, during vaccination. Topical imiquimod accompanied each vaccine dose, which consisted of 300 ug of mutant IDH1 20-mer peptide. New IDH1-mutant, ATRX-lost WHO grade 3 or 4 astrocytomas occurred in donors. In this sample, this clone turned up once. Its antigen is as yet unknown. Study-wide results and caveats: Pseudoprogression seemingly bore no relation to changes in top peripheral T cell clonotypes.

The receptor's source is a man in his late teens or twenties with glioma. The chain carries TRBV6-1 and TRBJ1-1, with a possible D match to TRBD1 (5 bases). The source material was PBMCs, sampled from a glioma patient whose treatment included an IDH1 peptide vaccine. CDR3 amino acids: CATIGVGTEAFF. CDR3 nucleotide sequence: TGTGCCACAATAGGGGTTGGCACTGAAGCTTTCTTT.